Listed here are 18 T cell receptor beta chains from one sample, sequenced in a study of vaccination effects on CD4 cells after COVID-19. For these TCRs, the target antigens are not known. Following 10 days of culture, CD4+ T cells were isolated. Their SARS-CoV-2 infection, verified by PCR, occurred between March and December 2020. Each participant was administered two doses of either the BNT162b2 or the mRNA-1273 vaccine. Measured with immunoSEQ multiplex PCR; TCRdb has only the in-frame clones, and not every one. The data hold around 50,000 clones, with around three quarters observed a single time. Sequenced here: CD4+ T cells from PBMCs cultured without peptide, sampled after COVID-19 vaccination. The receptor source for this set is a human donor who had a prior SARS-CoV-2 infection.

This clone was counted a single time. The chain couples TRBV5-1 to TRBJ2-3; 7 nucleotides match TRBD1. Germline V gene sequence: CDR1 SGHRS, CDR2 YFSETQ. The CDR3 runs 15 residues. The V gene end was trimmed by 4 bases and the J gene end by 6 bases; junction bases not matched to a gene: 11. The CDR3 spells CASSQGDPRVDTQYF. The CDR3 DNA is TGCGCCAGCAGCCAGGGGGACCCCCGGGTGGATACGCAGTATTTT.

The rearrangement joins TRBV5-4 to TRBJ1-2, with 8 bases that match TRBD1. The CDR3 consists of 15 residues. Germline V gene data show CDR1 as SGHNT and CDR2 as YYREEE (reference sequence). Trimming removed 4 bases from V and 5 bases from J; junction bases left unmatched: 10. DNA for the CDR3: TGTGCCAGCAGCGAAGAAACAGGGGGTCCTTATGGCTACACCTTC. It specifies CASSEETGGPYGYTF. Filled out from reference TRBV5-4 and TRBJ1-2, the complete variable domain reads ETGVTQSPTHLIKTRGQQVTLRCSSQSGHNTVSWYQQALGQGPQFIFQYYREEENGRGNFPPRFSGLQFPNYSSELNVNALELDDSALYLCASSEETGGPYGYTFGSGTRLTVV.

The CDR3 DNA reads TGCGCCAGCAGCTTGCCGCCTGGGACAGGGGGCGACACCGGGGAGCTGTTTTTT. It yields the protein CASSLPPGTGGDTGELFF. The rearrangement uses TRBV5-1 and TRBJ2-2; 12 nucleotides match TRBD1. The CDR3 consists of 18 residues. The junction had 7 bases not matched to a gene; V was cut back by 1 base and J by 3 bases. Germline CDR1 is SGHRS and CDR2 is YFSETQ.

The gene calls are TRBV18 and TRBJ1-3; 9 bases match TRBD1. The length of the CDR3 is 18 residues. Germline CDR1 KGHSH, CDR2 LQKENI. V shed 3 bases and J 5 bases; nucleotides not matched to a gene: 14. Written as DNA, the CDR3 is TGTGCCAGCTCACCTATAACCGTTCGGGGACAGGGTCGAAACACCATATATTTT. This translates into CASSPITVRGQGRNTIYF.

V gene TRBV4-1 combines with J gene TRBJ2-1, with D possibly being TRBD1 or TRBD2 (5 bases each). V gave up 4 bases and J gave up 5 bases, with 18 bases separating them. Looked up from germline, CDR1 is MGHRA and CDR2 is YSYEKL. The CDR3 is made up of 16 amino acids. The chain's CDR3 is CASSRIVGPGNNEQFF. DNA for the CDR3: TGCGCCAGCAGCCGAATTGTGGGACCGGGGAACAATGAGCAGTTCTTC.

This chain joins TRBV7-9 and TRBJ1-1; D call uncertain. The V and J ends lost 0 bases and 5 bases respectively, with 10 bases between them. The CDR3 contains 14 residues. Germline CDR1 is SEHNR and CDR2 is FQNEAQ (reference sequence). CDR3 bases: TGTGCCAGCAGCTTAGCGATCGGTTTTACTGAAGCTTTCTTT. This sequence encodes CASSLAIGFTEAFF.

The rearrangement uses TRBV24-1 and TRBJ2-2; 9 nucleotides line up with TRBD2. The CDR3 runs 18 residues. The germline gives CDR1 KGHDR, CDR2 SFDVKD. V gave up 5 bases and J gave up 4 bases; unmatched junction bases: 13. The CDR3 loop is CATSALTLAGGSTGELFF. CDR3 in DNA: TGTGCCACCAGTGCTCTGACCCTGGCGGGAGGGAGCACCGGGGAGCTGTTTTTT.

V usage is TRBV5-1 and J usage is TRBJ2-3; TRBD1 aligns across 7 bases. Trimming at V came to 1 base and at J to 4 bases, leaving 6 bases not matched to a gene. The CDR3 spans 15 residues. Germline values: CDR1 SGHRS, CDR2 YFSETQ. CDR3 nucleotide sequence: TGCGCCAGCAGCTTGACAGGGGTTTTGCCAGATACGCAGTATTTT. Translating it yields CASSLTGVLPDTQYF.

The chain combines TRBV11-2 with TRBJ2-7; D remains unclear. CDR3 size: 12 residues. Germline V gene data show CDR1 as SGHAT and CDR2 as FQNNGV. V lost 8 bases, J lost 0 bases, and 8 bases lay in between. The CDR3 coding sequence is TGTGCCAGCGGAGCAGACTCCTACGAGCAGTACTTC. Encoded protein: CASGADSYEQYF.

This chain links TRBV5-5 with TRBJ2-7; 9 bases align to TRBD1. The CDR3 is 15 residues long. Germline-derived CDR1 and CDR2 are SGHKS and YYEKEE (reference sequence). V lost 4 bases and J lost 7; bases outside the gene matches: 12. The CDR3 loop reads CASSGDGTGLGEQYF. DNA of the CDR3: TGTGCCAGCAGCGGGGACGGGACAGGGCTAGGTGAGCAGTACTTC.

J is TRBJ1-3 and V is TRBV9, with TRBD1 matching over 7 bases. The germline V gene has CDR1 SGDLS and CDR2 YYNGEE. Trimming at V came to 5 bases and at J to 3 bases, leaving 8 bases not matched to a gene. The CDR3 runs 15 residues. CDR3 loop: CASSVTGISGNTIYF. The CDR3 region has the DNA TGTGCCAGCAGTGTGACAGGGATAAGTGGAAACACCATATATTTT.

This clone has only a few counts. J is TRBJ1-6 and V is TRBV7-3; weak D call: TRBD1 (6 bases). The germline gives CDR1 SGHTA, CDR2 FQGTGA. V was pared by 4 bases and J by 8 bases, with 21 bases between. The CDR3 spans 17 residues. The CDR3 is CASSSTDRRYLHSPLHF. The CDR3 DNA is TGTGCCAGCAGCTCAACCGACAGGCGCTACCTCCATTCACCCCTCCACTTT.

The rearrangement links TRBV7-9 to TRBJ2-1; D gene uncertain. The CDR3 has 14 amino acids. The V end lost 1 base, the J end lost 1 base, and 5 bases lay between the germline ends. CDR1 is SEHNR, CDR2 FQNEAQ, per germline (reference sequence). The CDR3: CASSLGPSYNEQFF. CDR3 nucleotides: TGTGCCAGCAGCTTAGGGCCTTCCTACAATGAGCAGTTCTTC. The whole variable domain, filled in from reference TRBV7-9 and TRBJ2-1, reads DTGVSQNPRHKITKRGQNVTFRCDPISEHNRLYWYRQTLGQGPEFLTYFQNEAQLEKSRLLSDRFSAERPKGSFSTLEIQRTEQGDSAMYLCASSLGPSYNEQFFGPGTRLTVL.

J is TRBJ2-5 and V is TRBV5-1, with 11 nucleotides matching TRBD2. The CDR3 contains 15 residues. Trimming removed 5 bases from V and 4 bases from J; junction bases left unmatched: 7. The germline gives CDR1 SGHRS, CDR2 YFSETQ. This CDR3 is CASRNVAGGLETQYF. The CDR3 nucleotides are TGCGCCAGCAGAAATGTAGCGGGGGGGTTAGAGACCCAGTACTTC.

The V gene is TRBV5-4, the J gene TRBJ2-2; possibly TRBD2 for D (6 bases). The CDR3 is 16 amino acids. Germline CDR1 SGHNT, CDR2 YYREEE (reference sequence). Trimming took off 6 bases at V and 1 base at J, with 16 bases between the two ends. This CDR3 is CASTQGTSQNTGELFF. The CDR3 DNA is TGTGCCAGCACCCAGGGCACTAGCCAGAACACCGGGGAGCTGTTTTTT.

The sample holds one count of this clone. The J gene is TRBJ2-7, the V gene TRBV19; 7 nucleotides match TRBD1. CDR3 length: 15 amino acids. Germline V lookup: CDR1 LNHDA, CDR2 SQIVND (reference sequence). After removal of 3 bases from V and 5 bases from J, the junction contained 10 bases not matched to a gene. The CDR3 DNA reads TGTGCCAGTAGTATTTTCGGGTACAGGGGAGACGAGCAGTACTTC. It encodes CASSIFGYRGDEQYF.

The chain is built from TRBV9 and TRBJ2-3; 8 bases are a match to TRBD2. The junction had 9 bases not matched to a gene; V was cut back by 3 bases and J by 3 bases. The CDR3 is 16 residues long. Germline assignment: CDR1 SGDLS and CDR2 YYNGEE. CDR3 sequence: CASSDRSGSETDTQYF. In nucleotides, the CDR3 is TGTGCCAGCAGCGACCGAAGCGGGAGCGAGACAGATACGCAGTATTTT.

This clone was counted between two and nine times. The chain couples TRBV2 to TRBJ2-7, with D tentatively TRBD2 (5 bases). V was shortened by 10 bases and J by 6 bases, with 19 bases between the two germline ends. The germline gives CDR1 SNHLY, CDR2 FYNNEI. The CDR3 extends over 13 amino acids. CDR3: CATELDGGSEQYF. In DNA, the CDR3 is TGTGCCACCGAATTAGACGGAGGATCCGAGCAGTACTTC.